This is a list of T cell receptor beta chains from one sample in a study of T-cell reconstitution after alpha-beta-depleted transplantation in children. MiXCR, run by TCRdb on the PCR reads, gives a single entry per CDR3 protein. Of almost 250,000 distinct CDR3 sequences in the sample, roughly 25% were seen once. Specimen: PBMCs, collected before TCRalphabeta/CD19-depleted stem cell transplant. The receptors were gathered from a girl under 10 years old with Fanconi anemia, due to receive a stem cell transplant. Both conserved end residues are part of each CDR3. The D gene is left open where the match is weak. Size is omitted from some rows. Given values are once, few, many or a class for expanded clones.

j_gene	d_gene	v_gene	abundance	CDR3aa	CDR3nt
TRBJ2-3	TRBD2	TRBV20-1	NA	CSARDPSGGFTDTQYF	TGCAGTGCTAGAGATCCTAGCGGGGGATTCACAGATACGCAGTATTTT
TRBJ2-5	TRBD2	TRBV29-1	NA	CSVAGGLAGRIQETQYF	TGCAGCGTTGCGGGGGGACTAGCGGGTAGGATCCAAGAGACCCAGTACTTC
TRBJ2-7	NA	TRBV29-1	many	CSARFYEREQYF	TGCAGCGCAAGGTTTTACGAGAGGGAGCAGTACTTC
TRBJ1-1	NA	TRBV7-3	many	CASSLTAGRPTTEAFF	TGTGCCAGCAGCTTAACGGCCGGACGTCCAACCACTGAAGCTTTCTTT
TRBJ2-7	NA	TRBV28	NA	CATLFYEQYF	TGTGCCACTTTGTTCTACGAGCAGTACTTC
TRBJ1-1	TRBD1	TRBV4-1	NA	CASSQFDRDTEAFF	TGCGCCAGCAGCCAATTTGACAGGGACACTGAAGCTTTCTTT
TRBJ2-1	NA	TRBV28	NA	CASSFGHATSYNEQFF	TGTGCCAGCAGCTTTGGGCACGCAACTTCCTACAATGAGCAGTTCTTC
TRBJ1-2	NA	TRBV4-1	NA	CASSQETPYGYTF	TGCGCCAGCAGCCAAGAAACACCCTATGGCTACACCTTC
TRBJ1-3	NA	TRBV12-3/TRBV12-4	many	CASSPGVGGNTIYF	TGTGCCAGCAGTCCAGGGGTAGGAGGAAACACCATATATTTT
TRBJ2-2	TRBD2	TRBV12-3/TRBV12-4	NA	CASSLSGGATGELFF	TGTGCCAGCAGTTTAAGCGGGGGGGCTACCGGGGAGCTGTTTTTT
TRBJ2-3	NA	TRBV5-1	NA	CASRRQGTDTQYF	TGCGCCAGCAGGAGACAGGGCACAGATACGCAGTATTTT
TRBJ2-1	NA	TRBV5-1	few	CASSLGLGGNFYNEQFF	TGCGCCAGCAGCTTGGGGTTGGGGGGAAACTTTTACAATGAGCAGTTCTTC
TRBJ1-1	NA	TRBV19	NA	CASSWSGNTEAFF	TGTGCCAGTAGTTGGTCAGGTAACACTGAAGCTTTCTTT
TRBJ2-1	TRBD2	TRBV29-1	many	CSVGGGRASFNEQFF	TGCAGCGTTGGGGGCGGGAGGGCCTCATTCAATGAGCAGTTCTTC
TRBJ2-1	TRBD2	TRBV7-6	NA	CASSFQLLAGGDEQFF	TGTGCCAGCAGTTTTCAGCTACTAGCGGGAGGGGATGAGCAGTTCTTC
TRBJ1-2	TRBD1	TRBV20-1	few	CSATGQVDYGYTF	TGCAGTGCTACGGGACAGGTGGACTATGGCTACACCTTC
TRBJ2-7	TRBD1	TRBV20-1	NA	CSARGQGAGEQYF	TGCAGTGCTAGAGGTCAGGGGGCGGGTGAGCAGTACTTC
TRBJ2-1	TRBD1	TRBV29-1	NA	CSVVGAGGRITYNEQFF	TGCAGCGTTGTTGGGGCAGGGGGCAGGATTACCTACAATGAGCAGTTCTTC
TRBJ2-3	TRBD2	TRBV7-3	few	CASSITTSGGKYF	TGTGCCAGCAGCATCACGACTAGCGGGGGGAAGTATTTT
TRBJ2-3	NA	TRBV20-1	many	CSAPLVNTQYF	TGCAGTGCACCTCTCGTGAATACGCAGTATTTT
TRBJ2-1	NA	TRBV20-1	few	CSARVWSKVENEQFF	TGCAGTGCTAGAGTTTGGAGTAAAGTAGAGAATGAGCAGTTCTTC
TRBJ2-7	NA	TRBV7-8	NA	CASSLDRHIRDSRYEQYF	TGTGCCAGCAGCTTAGACAGACACATCCGGGATTCGCGCTACGAGCAGTACTTC
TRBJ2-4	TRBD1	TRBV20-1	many	CSATFWDSLNIQYF	TGCAGTGCTACCTTCTGGGACAGTCTAAACATTCAGTACTTC
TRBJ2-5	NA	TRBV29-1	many	CSAGFQETQYF	TGCAGCGCCGGGTTCCAAGAGACCCAGTACTTC
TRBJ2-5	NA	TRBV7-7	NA	CASSYGAQETQYF	TGTGCCAGCAGCTACGGGGCACAAGAGACCCAGTACTTC
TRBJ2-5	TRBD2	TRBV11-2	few	CASSPRLAGGILQETQYF	TGTGCCAGCAGCCCGAGACTAGCGGGGGGGATCCTCCAAGAGACCCAGTACTTC
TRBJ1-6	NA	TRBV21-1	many	CASSNLDRVTYNSPLHF	TGTGCCAGCAGCAACCTAGACAGGGTCACCTATAATTCACCCCTCCACTTT
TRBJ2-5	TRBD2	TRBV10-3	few	CAISEPTSGEETQYF	TGTGCCATCAGTGAGCCCACTAGCGGGGAAGAGACCCAGTACTTC
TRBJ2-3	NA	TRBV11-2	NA	CASSLVVGPDTQYF	TGTGCCAGCAGCTTAGTCGTGGGTCCAGATACGCAGTATTTT
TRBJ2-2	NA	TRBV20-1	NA	CCARGVGGPANTGELFF	TGCTGTGCTCGAGGGGTCGGGGGCCCCGCGAACACCGGGGAGCTGTTTTTT
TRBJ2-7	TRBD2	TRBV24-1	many	CATSDPGTSGEGYEQYF	TGTGCCACCAGTGACCCCGGGACTAGCGGAGAGGGGTACGAGCAGTACTTC
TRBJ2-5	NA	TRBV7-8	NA	CASGPWTEEETQYF	TGTGCCAGCGGCCCATGGACGGAAGAAGAGACCCAGTACTTC
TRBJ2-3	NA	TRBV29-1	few	CSSHTDTQYF	TGCAGCTCACACACAGATACGCAGTATTTT
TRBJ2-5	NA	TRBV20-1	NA	CSASFSPLSSGVQETQYF	TGCAGTGCTAGTTTCTCCCCACTTAGTAGCGGAGTCCAAGAGACCCAGTACTTC
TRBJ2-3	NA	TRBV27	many	CASSPSGSLPADTQYF	TGTGCCAGCAGTCCTTCGGGTAGTCTCCCCGCAGATACGCAGTATTTT
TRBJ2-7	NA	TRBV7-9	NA	CASSPAGDYEQYF	TGTGCCAGCAGCCCCGCAGGGGACTACGAGCAGTACTTC
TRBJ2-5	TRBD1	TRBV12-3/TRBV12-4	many	CASSGQGKKTQYF	TGTGCCAGCAGTGGACAGGGCAAGAAGACCCAGTACTTC
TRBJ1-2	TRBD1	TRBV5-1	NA	CASSFDRGNYGYTF	TGCGCCAGCAGCTTCGACAGGGGAAACTATGGCTACACCTTC
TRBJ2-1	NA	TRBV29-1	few	CSVVPGRKEQFF	TGCAGCGTCGTTCCGGGACGTAAGGAGCAGTTCTTC
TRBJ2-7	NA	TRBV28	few	CASSIRPYEQYF	TGTGCCAGCAGTATACGGCCCTACGAGCAGTACTTC
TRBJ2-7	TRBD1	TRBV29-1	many	CSVLDRTTYEQYF	TGCAGCGTTTTGGACAGGACCACCTACGAGCAGTACTTC
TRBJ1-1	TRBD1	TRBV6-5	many	CASGPGQGHTEAFF	TGTGCCAGCGGCCCAGGACAGGGGCACACTGAAGCTTTCTTT
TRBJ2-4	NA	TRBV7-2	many	CASSFTGTDIQYF	TGTGCCAGCAGCTTTACAGGGACGGACATTCAGTACTTC
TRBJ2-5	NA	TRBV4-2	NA	CASSQGVPDQETQYF	TGTGCCAGCAGCCAAGGGGTCCCCGATCAAGAGACCCAGTACTTC
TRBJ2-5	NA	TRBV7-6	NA	CASRILGLETQYF	TGTGCCAGCAGAATCTTGGGCCTAGAGACCCAGTACTTC
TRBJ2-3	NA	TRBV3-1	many	CASSSTDTQYF	TGTGCCAGCAGTAGCACAGATACGCAGTATTTT
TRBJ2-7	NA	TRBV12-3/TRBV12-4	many	CASSLIPGAGEQYF	TGTGCCAGCAGTTTAATCCCAGGGGCGGGCGAGCAGTACTTC
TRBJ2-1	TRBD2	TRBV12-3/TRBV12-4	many	CASQGTSGGYEQFF	TGTGCCAGCCAGGGGACTAGCGGGGGGTATGAGCAGTTCTTC
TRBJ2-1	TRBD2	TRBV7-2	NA	CASSLSRAGWVYNEQFF	TGTGCCAGCAGCTTAAGTAGAGCGGGGTGGGTTTACAATGAGCAGTTCTTC
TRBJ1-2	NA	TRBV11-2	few	CASSLGAGTGYTF	TGTGCCAGCAGCTTAGGGGCAGGGACTGGCTACACCTTC
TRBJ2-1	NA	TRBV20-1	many	CSARPGVVYNEQFF	TGCAGTGCTAGGCCGGGGGTGGTTTACAATGAGCAGTTCTTC
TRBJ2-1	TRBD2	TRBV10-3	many	CAIWAGGPNEQFF	TGTGCCATCTGGGCGGGAGGGCCCAATGAGCAGTTCTTC
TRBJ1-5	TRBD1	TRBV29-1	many	CSVSEGAGVDSNQPQHF	TGCAGCGTTTCTGAGGGGGCCGGAGTGGATAGCAATCAGCCCCAGCATTTT
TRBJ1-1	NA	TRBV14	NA	CASSQLRVPNTEAFF	TGTGCCAGCAGCCAACTCAGGGTTCCTAACACTGAAGCTTTCTTT
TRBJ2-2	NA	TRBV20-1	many	CSAPVQDFGTGELFF	TGCAGTGCTCCCGTACAGGACTTTGGCACCGGGGAGCTGTTTTTT
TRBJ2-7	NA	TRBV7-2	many	CASSLALGPVAYEQYF	TGTGCCAGCAGCTTAGCGCTAGGGCCAGTGGCCTACGAGCAGTACTTC
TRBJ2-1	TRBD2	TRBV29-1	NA	CSVGTSGSSYNEQFF	TGCAGCGTCGGGACTAGCGGGAGCTCCTACAATGAGCAGTTCTTC
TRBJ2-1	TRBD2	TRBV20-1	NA	CSARGRGVVSYNEQFF	TGCAGTGCTAGAGGTCGGGGGGTGGTCTCCTACAATGAGCAGTTCTTC